The T cell receptor (beta chain) under discussion was sequenced for a study of T cells in Graves' hyperthyroidism and ophthalmopathy. Per germline, CDR1 SGHRS and CDR2 YFSETQ. V was pared by 2 bases and J by 5 bases, with 10 bases between. The CDR3 runs 13 residues. TCR beta CDR3 regions were amplified from RNA. An initial round of RT-PCR targeting the TCR CDR3 relied on the HTBI primer set. One entry per CDR3 protein results from TCRdb running MiXCR on the multiplex PCR reads. The sample has 490,000 or so distinct CDR3 sequences; 46% are singletons. This TCR came from an adult woman with Graves' disease, either hyperthyroidism or ophthalmopathy (not recorded which). The specimen was peripheral blood or thyroid tissue (not recorded which). This chain uses TRBV5-1 with TRBJ2-5; possible D gene TRBD2, 6 bases. CDR3 DNA sequence: TGCGCCAGCAGCTTTGCGGGAAGGGAGACCCAGTACTTC. Amino acids: CASSFAGRETQYF.